This entry lists 27 T cell receptor beta chains sequenced from one sample in a study of control samples from healthy donors and cancer patients. Profiled with immunoSEQ multiplex PCR; TCRdb holds only in-frame clones, not every one. The table shows 120,000 or so clones, with around 87% occurring only once. Sequencing used blood. Source of these receptors: a man aged 40-50 years in good health.

This chain joins TRBV6-2 or TRBV6-3 and TRBJ1-1; D is perhaps TRBD1 (6 bases). The CDR3 spans 15 residues. CDR1 is MNHEY and CDR2 is SVGEGT in the germline V gene. The V gene lost 0 bases and the J gene lost 4 bases, with 12 bases spanning the gap. The CDR3 DNA reads TGTGCCAGCAGTTACTCGAGGAGGGGGGGCACTGAAGCTTTCTTT. It yields the protein CASSYSRRGGTEAFF.

CDR3 DNA sequence: TGCGCCAGCAGCTTGGACGGGGGTAACTATGGCTACACCTTC. Translating gives CASSLDGGNYGYTF. V and J are TRBV5-1 and TRBJ1-2, with a weak D call TRBD1 (5 bases). The ends were cut back, 0 bases at V and 1 base at J, with 7 bases in the middle. Germline V lookup: CDR1 SGHRS, CDR2 YFSETQ. The CDR3 is 14 amino acids.

This chain links TRBV7-8 with TRBJ2-7; D gene uncertain. The germline V and J ends were trimmed by 5 bases and 3 bases, with 8 bases remaining between them. Looked up from germline, CDR1 is SGHVS and CDR2 is FQNEAQ. This CDR3 spans 12 amino acids. The CDR3 region is CASSGLDYEQYF. In DNA form, the CDR3 reads TGTGCCAGCAGCGGTCTGGACTACGAGCAGTACTTC. The whole variable domain, filled in from reference TRBV7-8 and TRBJ2-7, reads GAGVSQSPRYKVAKRGQDVALRCDPISGHVSLFWYQQALGQGPEFLTYFQNEAQLDKSGLPSDRFFAERPEGSVSTLKIQRTQQEDSAVYLCASSGLDYEQYFGPGTRLTVT.

The genes are TRBV18 and TRBJ1-2; D remains ambiguous. The CDR3 is made up of 15 amino acids. V lost 3 bases and J 4 bases, leaving 15 bases between the germline ends. CDR1 is KGHSH, CDR2 LQKENI, per germline. The DNA for the CDR3 is TGTGCCAGCTCACCGACGGGCGATTCCACCTATGGCTACACCTTC. Translating gives CASSPTGDSTYGYTF.

This chain joins TRBV7-6 and TRBJ1-1; 7 bases fit TRBD1. Germline V lookup: CDR1 SGHVS, CDR2 FNYEAQ. Trimming at V came to 4 bases and at J to 6 bases, leaving 11 bases not matched to a gene. The CDR3 covers 15 residues. The CDR3 spells CASSSLLDRSAEAFF. The CDR3 DNA reads TGTGCCAGCAGCTCTCTCTTGGACAGGAGTGCTGAAGCTTTCTTT.

The V gene is TRBV6-5, the J gene TRBJ2-5, with 11 positions matching TRBD2. Germline-derived CDR1 and CDR2 are MNHEY and SVGAGI. The CDR3 consists of 15 residues. V lost 5 bases and J lost 4; bases outside the gene matches: 6. The CDR3 protein is CASSRSGGAGETQYF. The CDR3 DNA is TGTGCCAGCAGTCGTAGCGGGGGGGCCGGAGAGACCCAGTACTTC.

This clone appeared a few times. The chain combines TRBV10-3 with TRBJ2-1; 10 bases fit TRBD2. Germline CDR1 and CDR2: ENHRY and SYGVKD. The CDR3 is 15 residues long. Losses at the gene ends were 4 bases for V and 3 bases for J; bases not matched to a gene: 3. As DNA, the CDR3 is TGTGCCATCAGTGCAGGGACTAGCGTCTACAATGAGCAGTTCTTC. Protein: CAISAGTSVYNEQFF.

V usage is TRBV7-8 and J usage is TRBJ1-5; no definite D call. This CDR3 has 15 amino acids. Per the germline V gene, CDR1 is SGHVS and CDR2 is FQNEAQ. Trimming shortened V by 1 base and J by 7 bases, and 14 bases separated the two germline ends. Here the CDR3 DNA reads TGTGCCAGCAGCTTAGGCGGAGTAGATTACCAGCCCCAGCATTTT. The encoded protein is CASSLGGVDYQPQHF.

The rearrangement links TRBV30 to TRBJ1-1, with 7 bases that match TRBD1. Germline lookup yields CDR1 GTSNPN and CDR2 SVGIG (reference sequence). The V segment lost 2 bases and the J segment 7 bases; nucleotides outside the gene matches: 10. The CDR3 spans 14 residues. The CDR3 loop is CAWSIMAGGSEAFF. The CDR3 nucleotides read TGTGCCTGGAGTATTATGGCAGGGGGGAGTGAAGCTTTCTTT.

The CDR3 here is CSVLTGVVNTEAFF. In DNA, the CDR3 is TGCAGCGTCCTGACAGGGGTCGTCAACACTGAAGCTTTCTTT. The chain joins TRBV29-1 to TRBJ1-1; 8 bases are a match to TRBD1. Looked up from germline, CDR1 is SQVTM and CDR2 is ANQGSEA. This CDR3 comprises 14 residues. Trimming at V came to 6 bases and at J to 2 bases, leaving 8 bases not matched to a gene.

This chain joins TRBV29-1 and TRBJ1-1, with TRBD1 identical over 12 bases. CDR3 size: 15 residues. J gave up 5 bases and V 5 bases, and 9 bases lay outside the gene matches. Germline CDR1 SQVTM, CDR2 ANQGSEA. CDR3 sequence reads: CSVRRDRGRGTEAFF. Here the CDR3 DNA reads TGCAGCGTTCGCCGGGACAGGGGGCGCGGAACTGAAGCTTTCTTT.

This rearrangement joins TRBV19 to TRBJ2-7; D may be TRBD2 (6 bases). Germline assignment: CDR1 LNHDA and CDR2 SQIVND (reference sequence). This CDR3 is 13 amino acids long. Trimming stripped 7 bases from V and 0 bases from J, with 10 bases between. The CDR3 protein is CASTAGPSYEQYF. CDR3 DNA sequence: TGTGCCAGTACCGCGGGGCCCTCCTACGAGCAGTACTTC.

The chain couples TRBV6-5 to TRBJ2-2; a weak D match, TRBD2 (7 bases). CDR3 size: 14 residues. Germline CDR1 MNHEY, CDR2 SVGAGI. Trimming cost V 4 bases and J 4 bases, with 10 bases left between them. This CDR3 is CASSSRGATGELFF. The CDR3 region has the DNA TGTGCCAGCAGTTCCCGGGGGGCCACCGGGGAGCTGTTTTTT.

The chain uses TRBV5-4 and TRBJ2-3; D is unclear. V shed 6 bases and J shed 2 bases, with 16 bases lying between them. This CDR3 is 15 amino acids long. Germline V CDR1 and CDR2: SGHNT, YYREEE (reference sequence). Written as DNA, the CDR3 is TGTGCCAGCACCAGGACGCGAAATCCCACAGATACGCAGTATTTT. Translating it yields CASTRTRNPTDTQYF.

The V call is TRBV11-3, the J call TRBJ1-1; D gene uncertain. From germline, CDR1 is SGHNT and CDR2 YENEEA. The CDR3 contains 11 residues. The V gene lost 1 base and the J gene lost 7 bases, with 4 bases spanning the gap. CDR3 protein: CASSLADEAFF. For the CDR3, the DNA is TGTGCCAGCAGCTTAGCCGATGAAGCTTTCTTT.

Only one count was recorded for this clone. CDR3 in DNA: TGTGCCAGCAGCCCGAAAAGGGGCTCCTACAATGAGCAGTTCTTC. Its translation is CASSPKRGSYNEQFF. The chain joins TRBV11-3 to TRBJ2-1, with D maybe TRBD1 (5 bases). The V end was cut by 5 bases, the J end by 0 bases, with 11 bases between. The CDR3 covers 15 residues. CDR1 SGHNT and CDR2 YENEEA come from the germline V gene.

The genes are TRBV9 and TRBJ2-5; 10 bases agree with TRBD1. The CDR3 runs to 14 residues. J lost 6 bases, V lost 4 bases, and 6 bases had no gene match. The germline gives CDR1 SGDLS, CDR2 YYNGEE. CDR3 sequence: CASSSTTGGQTQYF. DNA of the CDR3: TGTGCCAGCAGCTCGACGACAGGGGGCCAGACCCAGTACTTC. Drawing the rest from reference TRBV9 and TRBJ2-5, the complete variable domain is DSGVTQTPKHLITATGQRVTLRCSPRSGDLSVYWYQQSLDQGLQFLIQYYNGEERAKGNILERFSAQQFPDLHSELNLSSLELGDSALYFCASSSTTGGQTQYFGPGTRLLVL.

The genes are TRBV15 and TRBJ1-1; TRBD1 matches at 7 bases. Germline assignment: CDR1 LNHNV and CDR2 YYDKDF (reference sequence). The V gene end was trimmed by 5 bases and the J gene end by 1 base; junction bases not matched to a gene: 7. The CDR3 spans 15 residues. The CDR3 DNA is TGTGCCACCAGCCTTTCGAGACAGGGGAACACTGAAGCTTTCTTT. Translated: CATSLSRQGNTEAFF.

CDR3: CASSLAGIGEKLFF. Written as DNA, the CDR3 is TGTGCCAGCAGCTTAGCTGGGATCGGTGAAAAACTGTTTTTT. The chain has TRBV7-2 and TRBJ1-4; no definite D call. CDR3 size: 14 residues. Germline CDR1 reads SGHTA; CDR2 reads FQGNSA. V was trimmed by 0 bases and J by 7 bases, leaving 9 bases between them.

The rearrangement uses TRBV6-2 or TRBV6-3 and TRBJ1-1, with D hard to call. The V end was cut by 3 bases, the J end by 5 bases, with 13 bases between. The germline V gene has CDR1 MNHEY and CDR2 SVGEGT. There are 14 residues in the CDR3. CDR3 nucleotides: TGTGCCAGCAGTTATATCGAAGGTAAAACTGAAGCTTTCTTT. Residues: CASSYIEGKTEAFF.

V gene TRBV3-1 (or the pseudogene TRBV3-2) combines with J gene TRBJ1-5, with 11 bases matching TRBD1. The V and J ends lost 4 bases and 7 bases, in that order; junction bases with no gene match: 6. This CDR3 has 15 residues. The germline V gene encodes CDR1 LGHDT and CDR2 YNNKEL (reference sequence). CDR3 region: CASSRRTGGRQPQHF. The CDR3 DNA is TGTGCCAGCAGCCGACGGACAGGGGGCAGACAGCCCCAGCATTTT.

The chain combines TRBV10-3 with TRBJ2-2; tentative D call: TRBD1 (5 bases). The CDR3 consists of 13 residues. CDR1 is ENHRY and CDR2 is SYGVKD in the germline V gene. Trimming removed 6 bases at V and 6 bases at J, with 11 bases between. The CDR3 here is CAISDPGSGELFF. The CDR3 DNA reads TGTGCCATCAGCGACCCAGGGTCCGGGGAGCTGTTTTTT.

The J gene is TRBJ2-7, the V gene TRBV29-1, with D hard to call. CDR3 length equals 15 residues. Deletions cut 8 bases from V and 0 bases from J, with 20 bases between. CDR1 and CDR2 from the germline V gene are SQVTM and ANQGSEA. The CDR3 here is CSLRRRIAFSYEQYF. The CDR3 DNA follows: TGCAGCTTAAGAAGACGGATTGCATTCTCCTACGAGCAGTACTTC.

The chain combines TRBV7-9 with TRBJ2-3, with 8 positions matching TRBD1. Germline CDR1 SEHNR, CDR2 FQNEAQ (reference sequence). The CDR3 is 15 amino acids. Trimming cost V 4 bases and J 3 bases; bases outside gene matches: 6. The CDR3: CASSSGQGWTDTQYF. The DNA of the CDR3 is TGTGCCAGCAGCTCCGGACAGGGTTGGACAGATACGCAGTATTTT.

Many counts were recorded for this clone. The V call is TRBV7-8, the J call TRBJ1-2, with a possible D match to TRBD1 (5 bases). This CDR3 region has 16 residues. With 5 bases removed from V and 5 bases from J, the gap between germline ends came to 21 bases. Germline V gene data show CDR1 as SGHVS and CDR2 as FQNEAQ. CDR3 protein: CASSRSGGPSNYGYTF. CDR3 coding DNA: TGTGCCAGCAGCCGTTCCGGGGGTCCGTCCAATTATGGCTACACCTTC.

The chain joins TRBV7-2 to TRBJ1-5, with TRBD1 matching over 8 bases. The CDR3 is 15 amino acids. The V segment lost 5 bases and the J segment 7 bases; nucleotides outside the gene matches: 10. The germline V gene encodes CDR1 SGHTA and CDR2 FQGNSA. CDR3 sequence reads: CASSPGQGLGQPQHF. As DNA, the CDR3 is TGTGCCAGCAGCCCAGGACAGGGTTTGGGCCAGCCCCAGCATTTT.

The V call is TRBV25-1, the J call TRBJ1-4, with D tentatively TRBD1 (5 bases). Germline V gene data show CDR1 as MGHDK and CDR2 as SYGVNS. The CDR3 length is 16 residues. V lost 6 bases, J lost 4 bases, and 18 bases lay in between. CDR3 nucleotide sequence: TGTGCCAGCAGGGCGGGCCTGACAGCCATTAATGAAAAACTGTTTTTT. It yields the protein CASRAGLTAINEKLFF.